The source of this T cell receptor (beta chain) is a study of radiotherapy plus CTLA-4 blockade in lung cancer. Study details: Of all patients, approximately 17% responded objectively and approximately 29% showed disease control.

Focal radiation was given together with CTLA-4 blockade (ipilimumab) to patients with chemo-refractory metastatic non-small-cell lung cancer. Generated by immunoSEQ multiplex PCR, the TCRdb table keeps only in-frame clones and is missing some. The sample includes some 94,000 clones, approximately 82% seen only once; the top ten take about a quarter. The study, taken as a whole, reports: Researchers report tumor-derived TCR clones expanding in blood after radiotherapy plus ipilimumab.

This clone was detected only once. Its antigen is not known. The CDR3 runs to 14 residues. Germline loops: CDR1 SGHTA, CDR2 FQGNSA. Trimming left V 5 bases short and J 0 bases short, with 10 bases between. Sequencing was performed on peripheral blood, taken from a patient treated with radiotherapy plus ipilimumab. This chain connects TRBV7-2 to TRBJ2-5, with no clear D. This TCR was sampled from a human donor with non-small cell lung cancer that progressed on radiotherapy plus ipilimumab. CDR3 region: CASSPRNHQETQYF. The CDR3 bases are TGTGCCAGCAGCCCTCGGAATCACCAAGAGACCCAGTACTTC.